The clone carrying this T cell receptor (beta chain) was detected a few times. This sample is part of a study of tumor-infiltrating lymphocytes in oesophageal squamous cell carcinoma. TCRdb reprocessed the PCR reads via MiXCR and lists one record per CDR3 protein. The sample has about 13,000 distinct CDR3 sequences, about 54% seen once. The length of the CDR3 is 18 residues. Germline assignment: CDR1 SGHTA and CDR2 FQGNSA. The clonotype was recovered from a male donor with esophageal squamous cell carcinoma. Sequencing was performed on esophageal tumor tissue. The chain uses TRBV7-2 and TRBJ2-1; the match to TRBD2 covers 10 bases. The DNA matches TRBJ2-5 better at its end, which makes the J call doubtful. The CDR3, as DNA: TGTGCCAGCAGCTTAAGGCCTAGCGGGAGAATGAGGCAAGAGACCCAGTACTTC. This gives the protein CASSLRPSGRMRQETQYF.